Here is one T cell receptor beta chain with its context. The repertoire was sequenced with immunoSEQ multiplex PCR; TCRdb's copy has only in-frame clones and lacks some. The sample shows approximately 68,000 clones, approximately 93% of them seen only once. This sample is drawn from a study of T cell changes during pregnancy in multiple sclerosis. Germline V gives CDR1 SQVTM, CDR2 ANQGSEA. The CDR3 is made up of 14 amino acids. V lost 6 bases, J lost 0 bases, and 14 bases lay in between. V is TRBV29-1 and J is TRBJ1-1; D is uncertain. Sequencing used peripheral blood, obtained in the second trimester of pregnancy. This receptor was taken from a female donor with multiple sclerosis, enrolled in a pregnancy study. Here the CDR3 DNA reads TGCAGCGTACGTGGAACAGAAGTGAACACTGAAGCTTTCTTT. Translation: CSVRGTEVNTEAFF. Drawing the rest from reference TRBV29-1 and TRBJ1-1, the complete variable domain is SAVISQKPSRDICQRGTSLTIQCQVDSQVTMMFWYRQQPGQSLTLIATANQGSEATYESGFVIDKFPISRPNLTFSTLTVSNMSPEDSSIYLCSVRGTEVNTEAFFGQGTRLTVV.